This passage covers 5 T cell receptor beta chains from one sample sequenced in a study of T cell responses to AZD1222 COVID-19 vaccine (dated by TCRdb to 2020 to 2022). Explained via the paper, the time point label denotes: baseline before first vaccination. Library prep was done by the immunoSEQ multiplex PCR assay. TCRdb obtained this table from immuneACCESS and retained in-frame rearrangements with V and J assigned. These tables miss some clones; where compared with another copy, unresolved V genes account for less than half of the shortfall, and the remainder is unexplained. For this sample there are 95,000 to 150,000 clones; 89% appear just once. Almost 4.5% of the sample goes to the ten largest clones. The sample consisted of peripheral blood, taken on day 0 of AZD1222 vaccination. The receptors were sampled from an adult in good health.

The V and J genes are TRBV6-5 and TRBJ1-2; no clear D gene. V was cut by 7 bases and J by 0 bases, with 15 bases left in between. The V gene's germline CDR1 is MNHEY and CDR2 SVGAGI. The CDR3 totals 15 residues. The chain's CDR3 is CASILGRVANYGYTF. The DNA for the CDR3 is TGTGCCAGCATTCTCGGACGGGTTGCTAACTATGGCTACACCTTC.

The CDR3 reads CATSESTSGGAGTQYF. CDR3 bases: TGTGCCACCAGTGAGTCGACTAGCGGGGGGGCCGGGACGCAGTATTTT. This chain uses TRBV24-1 with TRBJ2-3; 14 positions match TRBD2. The germline V gene has CDR1 KGHDR and CDR2 SFDVKD. The CDR3 consists of 16 residues. The ends lost 4 bases at V and 9 bases at J; junction bases unmatched: 8.

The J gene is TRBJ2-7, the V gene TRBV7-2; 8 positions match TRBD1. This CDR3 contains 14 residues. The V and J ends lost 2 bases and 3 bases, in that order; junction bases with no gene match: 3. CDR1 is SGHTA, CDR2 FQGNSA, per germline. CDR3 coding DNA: TGTGCCAGCAGCTTATGGACAGGGAGCTACGAGCAGTACTTC. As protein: CASSLWTGSYEQYF.

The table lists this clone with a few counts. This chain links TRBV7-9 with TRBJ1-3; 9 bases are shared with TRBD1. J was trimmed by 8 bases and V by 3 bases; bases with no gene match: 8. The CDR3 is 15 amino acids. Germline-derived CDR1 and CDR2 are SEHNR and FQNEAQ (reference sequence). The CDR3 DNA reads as TGTGCCAGCAGCTTCGCACAGGGGGCGCGGGACACCATATATTTT. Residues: CASSFAQGARDTIYF.

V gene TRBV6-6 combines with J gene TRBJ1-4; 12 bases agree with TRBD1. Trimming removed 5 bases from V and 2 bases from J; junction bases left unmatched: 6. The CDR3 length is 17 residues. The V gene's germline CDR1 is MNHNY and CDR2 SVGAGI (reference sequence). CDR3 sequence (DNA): TGTGCCAGCAGTCACACGGGACAGGGGGCTACTAATGAAAAACTGTTTTTT. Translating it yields CASSHTGQGATNEKLFF.